The 17 T cell receptor beta chains listed next were all sequenced from one sample in a study of blood T cells in healthy people across ages (dated by TCRdb to between 2014 and 2017). Library creation used 5' RACE. TCRdb names Illumina HiSeq 2500 as the instrument used. A second PCR of roughly 7 to 12 cycles was run with a J-beta primer mix and a sample-barcoded 5' primer. Starting from the raw public reads, TCRdb applied fastp trimming at Q25, assembled clones with MiXCR and retained in-frame beta chains. Every distinct CDR3 protein forms one entry, paired with its most common genes and DNA. The sample table holds 1.2 million to 1.5 million distinct CDR3 sequences, of which approximately 59% were seen once. Of the sample, 5.5% to 8% falls within the top ten clones. The material sequenced was blood. Source of these receptors: a young man in good health.

This clonotype occurred a few times. CDR3 sequence: CASRGLTETQYF. DNA of the CDR3: TGTGCCAGCAGGGGGCTTACGGAGACCCAGTACTTC. The gene calls are TRBV27 and TRBJ2-7; TRBD1 is a possible D gene (5 bases). TRBJ2-5 matches the DNA end more closely, so the J call is doubtful. There are 12 residues in the CDR3. Germline values: CDR1 MNHEY, CDR2 SMNVEV (reference sequence).

The chain is built from TRBV7-9 and TRBJ2-1; no clear D. The CDR3 runs to 16 residues. Germline values: CDR1 SEHNR, CDR2 FQNEAQ (reference sequence). Trimming left V 4 bases short and J 7 bases short, with 20 bases between. This CDR3 is CASSSGVGIGRNEQFF. In nucleotides, the CDR3 is TGTGCCAGCAGCTCGGGTGTTGGGATAGGTCGAAATGAGCAGTTCTTC.

This chain connects TRBV29-1 to TRBJ1-1; D call uncertain. Germline V gives CDR1 SQVTM, CDR2 ANQGSEA. With 7 bases removed from V and 5 bases from J, the gap between germline ends came to 17 bases. There are 13 residues in the CDR3. In nucleotides, the CDR3 is TGCAGCGCCCTAGCCCTAATGGGGACTGAAGCTTTCTTT. Amino acids: CSALALMGTEAFF. Variable domain in full (rest from reference TRBV29-1 and TRBJ1-1): SAVISQKPSRDICQRGTSLTIQCQVDSQVTMMFWYRQQPGQSLTLIATANQGSEATYESGFVIDKFPISRPNLTFSTLTVSNMSPEDSSIYLCSALALMGTEAFFGQGTRLTVV.

The rearrangement links TRBV7-2 to TRBJ1-1; D is unclear. Trimming removed 1 base at V and 1 base at J, with 7 bases between. Germline values: CDR1 SGHTA, CDR2 FQGNSA. The CDR3 is made up of 14 amino acids. CDR3 amino acids: CASSLVSKNTEAFF. CDR3 coding DNA: TGTGCCAGCAGCTTAGTTAGCAAGAACACTGAAGCTTTCTTT.

The chain has TRBV6-2 or TRBV6-3 and TRBJ2-7; D perhaps matches TRBD2 (5 bases). In germline, CDR1 is MNHEY, CDR2 SVGEGT. The V end lost 5 bases, the J end lost 0 bases, and 14 bases lay between the germline ends. This CDR3 is 15 amino acids long. CDR3 nucleotides: TGTGCCAGCAGTCACTGGACTTCCGGCTCCTACGAGCAGTACTTC. Translation: CASSHWTSGSYEQYF.

This clonotype has more than one count but fewer than ten. V gene TRBV6-2 or TRBV6-3 combines with J gene TRBJ2-1; D not resolved. CDR1 is MNHEY, CDR2 SVGEGT, per germline. The V end was cut by 6 bases, the J end by 8 bases, with 11 bases between. The CDR3 runs 12 residues. Written as DNA, the CDR3 is TGTGCCAGCAGCCTCCCATACGATGAGCAGTTCTTC. Its translation is CASSLPYDEQFF.

This clonotype has only a few counts. CDR3 sequence: CASSARGRDWEETQYF. DNA for the CDR3: TGTGCCAGCAGCGCCCGGGGCAGGGATTGGGAAGAGACCCAGTACTTC. The chain is built from TRBV9 and TRBJ2-5; D is tentatively TRBD1 or TRBD2 (5 bases each). From germline, CDR1 is SGDLS and CDR2 YYNGEE. V lost 3 bases, J lost 3 bases, and 18 bases lay in between. The CDR3 extends over 16 amino acids.

This chain links TRBV7-2 with TRBJ2-5, with 10 nucleotides matching TRBD2. Germline V gene data show CDR1 as SGHTA and CDR2 as FQGNSA. V was clipped by 6 bases and J by 5 bases; unmatched bases: 9. The CDR3 totals 15 residues. The CDR3 loop reads CASRRSGGAYETQYF. CDR3 coding DNA: TGTGCCAGCAGGCGCAGCGGGGGGGCCTATGAGACCCAGTACTTC.

The V call is TRBV25-1, the J call TRBJ2-5; D call uncertain. The last part of the DNA fits TRBJ2-7 better; the J call may be wrong. CDR1 and CDR2 from the germline V gene are MGHDK and SYGVNS. The CDR3 has 12 amino acids. CDR3: CASCIQTYEQYF. CDR3 DNA: TGTGCCAGCTGTATACAGACCTACGAGCAGTACTTC.

The chain recombines TRBV20-1 with TRBJ1-4, with TRBD1 matching 8 bases. The CDR3 extends over 18 amino acids. Germline lookup yields CDR1 DFQATT and CDR2 SNEGSKA (reference sequence). Trimming cost V 3 bases and J 5 bases; bases outside gene matches: 17. Here the CDR3 reads CSASGGTGAGLSNEKLFF. CDR3 DNA: TGCAGTGCTAGTGGCGGGACAGGCGCTGGGCTCTCGAATGAAAAACTGTTTTTT.

The chain uses TRBV28 and TRBJ2-4; D is uncertain. V lost 3 bases to trimming and J lost 0 bases, with 9 bases between them. CDR1 and CDR2 (germline): MDHEN, SYDVKM. This CDR3 has 15 amino acids. The CDR3 spells CASSFRALAKNIQYF. The DNA of the CDR3 is TGTGCCAGCAGTTTCCGAGCGCTAGCCAAAAACATTCAGTACTTC. The variable domain in full, completed from reference TRBV28 and TRBJ2-4, reads DVKVTQSSRYLVKRTGEKVFLECVQDMDHENMFWYRQDPGLGLRLIYFSYDVKMKEKGDIPEGYSVSREKKERFSLILESASTNQTSMYLCASSFRALAKNIQYFGAGTRLSVL.

The CDR3 DNA sequence: TGCGCCAGCAGCCAATCACAGGATGTCTATGGCTACACCTTC. Residues: CASSQSQDVYGYTF. The chain couples TRBV4-3 to TRBJ1-2; tentative D call: TRBD1 (5 bases). CDR1 and CDR2 from the germline V gene are LGHNA and YSLEER. V was clipped by 2 bases and J by 4 bases, with 11 bases between them. The CDR3 consists of 14 residues.

This clonotype was counted a few times. V and J are TRBV5-1 and TRBJ2-1; D call uncertain. The CDR3 contains 14 residues. The V end was cut by 0 bases, the J end by 5 bases, with 9 bases between. The germline gives CDR1 SGHRS, CDR2 YFSETQ. Here the CDR3 reads CASSLGARNNEQFF. The CDR3 DNA reads TGCGCCAGCAGCTTGGGGGCACGGAACAATGAGCAGTTCTTC.

This clonotype was counted only a few times. The chain joins TRBV15 to TRBJ1-5; no reliable D call. Germline assignment: CDR1 LNHNV and CDR2 YYDKDF (reference sequence). V was pared by 2 bases and J by 0 bases, with 5 bases between. This CDR3 region has 14 residues. This CDR3 is CATSRSYSNQPQHF. CDR3 DNA: TGTGCCACCAGCAGATCGTATAGCAATCAGCCCCAGCATTTT.

This chain links TRBV7-9 with TRBJ2-5; D is perhaps TRBD1 (6 bases). The CDR3 sequence is 15 residues long. The V gene's germline CDR1 is SEHNR and CDR2 FQNEAQ (reference sequence). V lost 2 bases and J lost 4, with 14 bases in between. This chain's CDR3 is CASSLQNQGSETQYF. Written as DNA, the CDR3 is TGTGCCAGCAGCTTACAAAACCAGGGGTCAGAGACCCAGTACTTC.

The chain recombines TRBV9 with TRBJ2-7; TRBD2 matches at 9 bases. The CDR3 is made up of 16 amino acids. CDR1 and CDR2 (germline): SGDLS, YYNGEE. V was pared by 2 bases and J by 2 bases, with 8 bases of the junction left unmatched. The CDR3 reads CASSVASGGQTYEQYF. CDR3 bases: TGTGCCAGCAGCGTGGCCAGCGGGGGGCAAACCTACGAGCAGTACTTC.

The gene calls are TRBV25-1 and TRBJ2-3, with a tentative D call TRBD2 (6 bases). This CDR3 is 17 amino acids long. The germline CDR1 and CDR2 sequences are MGHDK and SYGVNS. Trimming cost V 4 bases and J 5 bases, with 22 bases left between them. The CDR3 coding sequence is TGTGCCAGCAGTGGGCCGGAGGGGTATTGGGTACGAGATACGCAGTATTTT. Its protein is CASSGPEGYWVRDTQYF.